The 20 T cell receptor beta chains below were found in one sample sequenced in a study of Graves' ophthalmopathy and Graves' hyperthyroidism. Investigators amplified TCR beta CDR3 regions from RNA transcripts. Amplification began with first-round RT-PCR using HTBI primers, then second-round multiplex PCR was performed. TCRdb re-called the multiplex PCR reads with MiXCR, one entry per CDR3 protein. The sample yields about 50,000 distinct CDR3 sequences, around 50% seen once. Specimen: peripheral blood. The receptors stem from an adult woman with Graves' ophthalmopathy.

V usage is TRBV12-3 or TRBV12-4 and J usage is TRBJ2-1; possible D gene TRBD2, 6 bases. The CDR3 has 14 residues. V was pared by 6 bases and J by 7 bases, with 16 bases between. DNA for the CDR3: TGTGCCAGCAGATTCGGGGGTAGCGGTAATGAGCAGTTCTTC. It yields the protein CASRFGGSGNEQFF.

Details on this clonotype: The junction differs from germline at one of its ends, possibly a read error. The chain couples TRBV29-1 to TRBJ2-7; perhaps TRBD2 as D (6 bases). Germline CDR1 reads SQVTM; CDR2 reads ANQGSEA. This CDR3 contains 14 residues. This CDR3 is CVVEYRGGPYEQYF. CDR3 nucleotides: TGCGTCGTTGAATACCGGGGAGGTCCCTACGAACAGTACTTC.

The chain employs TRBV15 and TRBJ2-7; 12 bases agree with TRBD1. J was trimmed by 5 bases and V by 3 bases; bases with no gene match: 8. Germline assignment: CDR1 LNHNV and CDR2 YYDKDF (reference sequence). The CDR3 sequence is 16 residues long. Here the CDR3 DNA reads TGTGCCACCAGCAGTGATTCCGGGACAGGGGGCAACGAGCAGTACTTC. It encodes CATSSDSGTGGNEQYF.

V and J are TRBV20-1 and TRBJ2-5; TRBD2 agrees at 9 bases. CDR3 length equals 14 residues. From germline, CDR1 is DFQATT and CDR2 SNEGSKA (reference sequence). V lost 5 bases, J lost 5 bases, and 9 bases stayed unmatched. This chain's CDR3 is CSAGRGRAGETQYF. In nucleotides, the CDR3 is TGCAGTGCTGGGCGCGGGAGGGCCGGTGAGACCCAGTACTTC.

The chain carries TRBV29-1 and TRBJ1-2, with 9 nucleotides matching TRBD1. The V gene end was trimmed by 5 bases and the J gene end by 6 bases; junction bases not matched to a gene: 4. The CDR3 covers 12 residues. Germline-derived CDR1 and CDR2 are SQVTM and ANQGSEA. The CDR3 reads CSVNRDRDGYTF. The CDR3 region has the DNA TGCAGCGTTAACCGGGACAGGGATGGCTACACCTTC. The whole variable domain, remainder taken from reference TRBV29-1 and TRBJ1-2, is SAVISQKPSRDICQRGTSLTIQCQVDSQVTMMFWYRQQPGQSLTLIATANQGSEATYESGFVIDKFPISRPNLTFSTLTVSNMSPEDSSIYLCSVNRDRDGYTFGSGTRLTVV.

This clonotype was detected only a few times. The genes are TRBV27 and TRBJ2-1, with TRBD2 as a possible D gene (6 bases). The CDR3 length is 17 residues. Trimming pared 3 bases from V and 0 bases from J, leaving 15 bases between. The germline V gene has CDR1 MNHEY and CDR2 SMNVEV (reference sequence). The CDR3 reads CASSFPLAESSYNEQFF. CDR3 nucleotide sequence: TGTGCCAGCAGTTTCCCCTTAGCGGAGAGCTCCTACAATGAGCAGTTCTTC.

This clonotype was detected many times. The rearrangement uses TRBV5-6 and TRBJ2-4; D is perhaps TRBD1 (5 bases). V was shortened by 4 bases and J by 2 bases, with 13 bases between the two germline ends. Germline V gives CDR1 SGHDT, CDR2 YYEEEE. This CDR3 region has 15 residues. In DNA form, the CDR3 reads TGTGCCAGCAGCAAATCGCCAGGGTCCAAAAACATTCAGTACTTC. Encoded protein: CASSKSPGSKNIQYF.

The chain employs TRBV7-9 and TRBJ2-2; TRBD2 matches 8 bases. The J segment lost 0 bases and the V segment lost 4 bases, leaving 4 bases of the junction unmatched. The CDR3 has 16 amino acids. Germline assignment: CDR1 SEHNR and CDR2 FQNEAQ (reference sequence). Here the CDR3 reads CASSSTAGANTGELFF. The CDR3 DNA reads TGTGCCAGCAGCTCTACAGCGGGAGCGAACACCGGGGAGCTGTTTTTT.

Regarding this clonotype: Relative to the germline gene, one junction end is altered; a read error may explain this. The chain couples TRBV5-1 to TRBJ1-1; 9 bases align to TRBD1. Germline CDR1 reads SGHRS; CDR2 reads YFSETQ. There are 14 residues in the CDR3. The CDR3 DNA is TGCGCCAGCAGCCCACAGGGGGCCGGGACTGGAGCTTTCTTT. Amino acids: CASSPQGAGTGAFF.

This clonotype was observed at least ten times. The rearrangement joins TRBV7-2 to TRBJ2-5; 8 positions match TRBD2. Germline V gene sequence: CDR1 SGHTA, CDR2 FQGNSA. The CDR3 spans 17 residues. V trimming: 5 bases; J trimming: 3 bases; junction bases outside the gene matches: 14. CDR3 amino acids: CASSPPGRGLGKETQYF. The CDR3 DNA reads TGTGCCAGCAGCCCCCCCGGGCGGGGACTAGGAAAAGAGACCCAGTACTTC.

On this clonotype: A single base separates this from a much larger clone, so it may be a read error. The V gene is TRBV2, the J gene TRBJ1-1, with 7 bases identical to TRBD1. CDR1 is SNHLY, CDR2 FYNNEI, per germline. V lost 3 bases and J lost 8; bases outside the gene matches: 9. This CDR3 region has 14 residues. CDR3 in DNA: TGTGCCAGCAGTGAGGGGACAGCCCTAAGGGAAGCTTTCTTT. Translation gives CASSEGTALREAFF.

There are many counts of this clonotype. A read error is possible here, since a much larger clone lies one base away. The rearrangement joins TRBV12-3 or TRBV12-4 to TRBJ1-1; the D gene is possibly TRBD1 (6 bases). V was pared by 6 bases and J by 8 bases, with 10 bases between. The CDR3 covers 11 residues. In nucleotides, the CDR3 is TGTGCCAGCAGACTCGACAGGGAAGCTTTCTTT. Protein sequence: CASRLDREAFF.

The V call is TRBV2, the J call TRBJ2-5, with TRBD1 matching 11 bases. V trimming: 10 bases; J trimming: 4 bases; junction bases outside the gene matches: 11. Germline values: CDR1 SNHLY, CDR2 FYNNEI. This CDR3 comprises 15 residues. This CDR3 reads CATKTRTGGGETQYF. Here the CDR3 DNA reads TGTGCCACCAAAACGAGGACAGGGGGCGGAGAGACCCAGTACTTC.

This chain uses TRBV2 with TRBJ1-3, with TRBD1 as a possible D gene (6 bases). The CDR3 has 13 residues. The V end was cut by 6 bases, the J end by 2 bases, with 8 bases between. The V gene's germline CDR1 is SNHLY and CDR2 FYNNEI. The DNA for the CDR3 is TGTGCCAGCAGGAACAGGGCTGGAAACACCATATATTTT. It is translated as CASRNRAGNTIYF.

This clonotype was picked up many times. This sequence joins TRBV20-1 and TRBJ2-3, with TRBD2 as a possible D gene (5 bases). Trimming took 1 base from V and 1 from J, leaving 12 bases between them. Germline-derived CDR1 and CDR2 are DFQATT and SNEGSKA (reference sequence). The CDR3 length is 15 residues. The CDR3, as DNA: TGCAGTGCTAGAGTAAACGGGAAAGGCACAGATACGCAGTATTTT. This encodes CSARVNGKGTDTQYF.

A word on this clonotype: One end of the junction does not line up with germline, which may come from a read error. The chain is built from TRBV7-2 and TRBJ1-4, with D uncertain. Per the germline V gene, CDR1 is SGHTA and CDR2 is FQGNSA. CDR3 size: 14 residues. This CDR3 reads CASSPYTVDEELFF. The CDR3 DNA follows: TGTGCCAGCAGCCCATATACAGTCGATGAAGAACTGTTTTTT.

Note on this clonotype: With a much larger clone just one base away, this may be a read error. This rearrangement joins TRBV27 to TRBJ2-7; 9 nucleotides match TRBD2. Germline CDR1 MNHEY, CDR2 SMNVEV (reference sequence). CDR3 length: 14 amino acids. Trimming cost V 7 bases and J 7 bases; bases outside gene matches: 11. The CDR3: CASKPAGGPREQYF. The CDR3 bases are TGTGCCAGCAAACCAGCGGGAGGCCCCAGGGAGCAGTACTTC.

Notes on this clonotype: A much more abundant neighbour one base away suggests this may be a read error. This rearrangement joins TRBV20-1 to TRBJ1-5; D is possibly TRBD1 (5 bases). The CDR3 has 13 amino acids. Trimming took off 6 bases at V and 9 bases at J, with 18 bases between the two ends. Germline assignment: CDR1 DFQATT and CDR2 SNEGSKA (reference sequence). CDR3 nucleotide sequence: TGCAGTGCCCTGCGAGCCGGGACCCGGCCCCAGCATTTT. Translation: CSALRAGTRPQHF.

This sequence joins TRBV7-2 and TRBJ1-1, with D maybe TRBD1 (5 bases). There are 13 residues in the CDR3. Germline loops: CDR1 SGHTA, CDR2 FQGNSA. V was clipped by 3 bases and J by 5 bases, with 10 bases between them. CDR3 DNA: TGTGCCAGCAGCTTCCGGACACAAACTGAAGCTTTCTTT. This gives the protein CASSFRTQTEAFF.

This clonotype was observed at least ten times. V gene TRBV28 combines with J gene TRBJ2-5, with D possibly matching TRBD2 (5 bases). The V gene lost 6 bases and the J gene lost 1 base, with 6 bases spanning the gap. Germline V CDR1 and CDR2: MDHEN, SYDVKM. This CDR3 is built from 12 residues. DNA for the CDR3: TGTGCCAGCAGCCGGGGCCAAGAGACCCAGTACTTC. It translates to CASSRGQETQYF.